This T cell receptor (beta chain) appears in the sequencing data of a study of blood T cell repertoires in COVID-19. Original analysis: Amplification of reference gene primers provided the estimated nucleated cell counts. Assay: immunoSEQ multiplex PCR; the TCRdb copy retains only in-frame clones and omits some. V, J and clone size are taken as reported in that table, and D and trimming were inferred from the DNA itself. The sample gives around 100,000 clones, more than 65% of which show up once; about 12% is in the top ten. This clone has only one observation. From germline, CDR1 is MNHNY and CDR2 SVGAGI (reference sequence). V gave up 5 bases and J gave up 2 bases, with 21 bases separating them. The CDR3 has 17 residues.

The specimen sequenced was peripheral blood. V usage is TRBV6-6 and J usage is TRBJ1-2, with D hard to call. The clonotype originates from an older woman with acute or convalescent COVID-19. The CDR3 is CASSRDPISGKNYGYTF. Written as DNA, the CDR3 is TGTGCCAGCAGTCGCGACCCAATATCCGGGAAGAACTATGGCTACACCTTC.